The 26 T cell receptor beta chains given below trace back to one sample, sequenced in a study of blood T cell repertoires in COVID-19. TCRdb's table, derived via immunoSEQ multiplex PCR, lists solely in-frame clones and lacks some. The sample carries some 40,000 clones, around 94% recorded once. The source material was peripheral blood. The receptors here all came from a man in his fifties or sixties with COVID-19, enrolled during active disease.

This clone was recorded only once. V usage is TRBV27 and J usage is TRBJ1-2; D is perhaps TRBD1 (6 bases). This CDR3 contains 15 residues. Germline V lookup: CDR1 MNHEY, CDR2 SMNVEV (reference sequence). V lost 5 bases and J 3 bases, leaving 16 bases between the germline ends. CDR3 sequence (DNA): TGTGCCAGCAGTCCCGGGGCAGGGGTTGACTATGGCTACACCTTC. Protein product: CASSPGAGVDYGYTF.

The chain is built from TRBV18 and TRBJ2-7, with 8 bases matching TRBD1. The CDR3 is 16 residues long. J lost 1 base, V lost 6 bases, and 11 bases had no gene match. Germline CDR1 KGHSH, CDR2 LQKENI. CDR3 residues: CASSRGSGQGSYEQYF. CDR3 coding DNA: TGTGCCAGCTCGCGTGGATCTGGACAGGGTTCCTACGAGCAGTACTTC.

The chain links TRBV5-1 to TRBJ2-2, with a tentative D call TRBD1 (5 bases). The CDR3 runs to 14 residues. The V end was cut by 2 bases, the J end by 4 bases, with 9 bases between. The germline V gene has CDR1 SGHRS and CDR2 YFSETQ. The CDR3 region has the DNA TGCGCCAGCAGCTTAACCGACAGCACCGGGGAGCTGTTTTTT. It specifies CASSLTDSTGELFF.

The genes are TRBV30 and TRBJ1-6, with D uncertain. Trimming removed 2 bases from V and 7 bases from J, with 9 bases in between. Germline V lookup: CDR1 GTSNPN, CDR2 SVGIG (reference sequence). The CDR3 is made up of 13 amino acids. CDR3 nucleotides: TGTGCCTGGAGTTCTGCGGAGAATTCACCCCTCCACTTT. Protein: CAWSSAENSPLHF. Full variable domain (outside the CDR3, taken from reference TRBV30 and TRBJ1-6): SQTIHQWPATLVQPVGSPLSLECTVEGTSNPNLYWYRQAAGRGLQLLFYSVGIGQISSEVPQNLSASRPQDRQFILSSKKLLLSDSGFYLCAWSSAENSPLHFGNGTRLTVT.

V is TRBV4-2 and J is TRBJ2-7, with 10 bases matching TRBD2. Per germline, CDR1 LGHNA and CDR2 YNFKEQ. With V trimmed by 2 bases and J by 4 bases, 8 bases remained unmatched. The CDR3 loop spans 16 amino acids. CDR3 coding DNA: TGTGCCAGCAGCCAACCCCTAGCGGGAGTAGGGTACGAGCAGTACTTC. Translating gives CASSQPLAGVGYEQYF.

The chain links TRBV4-2 to TRBJ2-3; D is possibly TRBD1 (6 bases). This CDR3 is 17 amino acids long. Germline loops: CDR1 LGHNA, CDR2 YNFKEQ. V lost 3 bases and J 3 bases, leaving 19 bases between the germline ends. This CDR3 reads CASSQGEGRQDTDTQYF. The CDR3 DNA reads TGTGCCAGCAGCCAGGGAGAGGGGAGACAGGATACAGATACGCAGTATTTT.

The chain links TRBV21-1 to TRBJ2-1; the D call TRBD2 from the table was never checked on the DNA. TRBV21-1 is a known pseudogene. The CDR3 sequence is 15 residues long. This CDR3 is CASTTLAGGPHEQFF. The CDR3 DNA reads as TGTGCCAGCACGACTCTAGCGGGAGGGCCCCATGAGCAGTTCTTC.

This chain joins TRBV19 and TRBJ1-1, with D possibly TRBD1 on 5 matching bases. Germline loops: CDR1 LNHDA, CDR2 SQIVND (reference sequence). With 1 base removed from V and 2 bases from J, the gap between germline ends came to 14 bases. The CDR3 is 16 amino acids. The CDR3 DNA follows: TGTGCCAGTAGTATAGGCTCAGGGACTATTAACACTGAAGCTTTCTTT. Its translation: CASSIGSGTINTEAFF.

This chain's CDR3 is CATRTRDYNYGYTF. The CDR3 DNA sequence: TGTGCCACCAGGACCCGGGACTATAACTATGGCTACACCTTC. The chain is built from TRBV21-1 and TRBJ1-2. TRBV21-1 is labeled a pseudogene. The CDR3 has 14 amino acids.

This rearrangement joins TRBV3-1 (or the pseudogene TRBV3-2) to TRBJ1-4; D is possibly TRBD1 (6 bases). V lost 0 bases and J lost 10, with 18 bases in between. Germline-derived CDR1 and CDR2 are LGHDT and YNNKEL (reference sequence). The CDR3 has 16 amino acids. The chain's CDR3 is CASSQDFWQGIGKLFF. The CDR3 DNA sequence: TGTGCCAGCAGCCAAGATTTTTGGCAGGGGATTGGAAAACTGTTTTTT.

The rearrangement links TRBV6-1 to TRBJ2-1; maybe TRBD2 (5 bases). The CDR3 sequence is 16 residues long. The germline V and J ends were trimmed by 2 bases and 8 bases, with 19 bases remaining between them. Germline V gene lookup returns CDR1 MNHNS and CDR2 SASEGT. For the CDR3, the DNA is TGTGCCAGCAGTGAATTTAGAGGGCCGGGTGGTGATGAGCAGTTCTTC. This encodes CASSEFRGPGGDEQFF.

CDR3 nucleotides: TGTGCCAGCAGTTTATTGGACAGGGGGGGACCCTACGAGCAGTACTTC. Its protein is CASSLLDRGGPYEQYF. The chain is built from TRBV27 and TRBJ2-7, with 10 bases identical to TRBD1. Trimming cost V 1 base and J 2 bases; bases outside gene matches: 5. The V gene's germline CDR1 is MNHEY and CDR2 SMNVEV (reference sequence). The CDR3 runs to 16 residues.

V usage is TRBV4-1 and J usage is TRBJ2-7; 7 nucleotides match TRBD2. The CDR3 has 16 amino acids. V dropped 0 bases and J dropped 4; count of bases not matched to a gene: 9. CDR1 is MGHRA, CDR2 YSYEKL, per germline. The CDR3, as DNA: TGCGCCAGCAGCCAAGAGAGGGTGGCCGGGAGGTACGAGCAGTACTTC. This sequence encodes CASSQERVAGRYEQYF.

This rearrangement joins TRBV7-8 to TRBJ2-7, with D maybe TRBD1 (5 bases). CDR1 is SGHVS, CDR2 FQNEAQ, per germline. Trimming shortened V by 5 bases and J by 9 bases, and 20 bases separated the two germline ends. The CDR3 totals 14 residues. This CDR3 is CASSLRQGTSGQYF. In DNA, the CDR3 is TGTGCCAGCAGCCTCCGGCAGGGTACTTCGGGGCAGTACTTC.

This chain joins TRBV27 and TRBJ1-1; D might be TRBD1 (6 bases). CDR3 length equals 13 residues. Trimming pared 3 bases from V and 4 bases from J, leaving 9 bases between. The V gene's germline CDR1 is MNHEY and CDR2 SMNVEV (reference sequence). The CDR3 region has the DNA TGTGCCAGCAGTTTTGGGGGGGCCACTGAAGCTTTCTTT. Its protein product is CASSFGGATEAFF.

This clone was recorded a few times. This chain joins TRBV4-2 and TRBJ1-2, with TRBD1 identical over 9 bases. V shed 3 bases and J 13 bases; nucleotides not matched to a gene: 9. This CDR3 comprises 13 residues. Germline CDR1 reads LGHNA; CDR2 reads YNFKEQ. The CDR3 reads CASSQSRDRVRTF. The CDR3, as DNA: TGTGCCAGCAGCCAGTCCCGGGACAGGGTTCGCACCTTC.

The J gene is TRBJ1-4, the V gene TRBV27; possible D gene TRBD1, 5 bases. CDR3 length: 15 residues. Trimming removed 5 bases at V and 3 bases at J, with 13 bases between. From germline, CDR1 is MNHEY and CDR2 SMNVEV (reference sequence). CDR3 residues: CASSINRLPNEKLFF. The CDR3 DNA is TGTGCCAGCAGTATAAACAGGCTACCTAATGAAAAACTGTTTTTT.

The gene calls are TRBV6-1 and TRBJ1-5; perhaps TRBD1 as D (5 bases). Germline V gives CDR1 MNHNS, CDR2 SASEGT. Between the trimmed V and J ends, which lost 3 bases and 7 bases, there was a span of 16 bases. This CDR3 has 15 amino acids. CDR3 bases: TGTGCCAGCAGTGAGAGGACATCGGGTGGGCAGCCCCAGCATTTT. Its translation: CASSERTSGGQPQHF.

V and J are TRBV5-1 and TRBJ1-1; D possibly corresponds to TRBD1 (5 bases). Germline CDR1 SGHRS, CDR2 YFSETQ. V was clipped by 0 bases and J by 9 bases, with 12 bases between them. The CDR3 runs 13 residues. The CDR3 here is CASSLGDGGKAFF. In nucleotides, the CDR3 is TGCGCCAGCAGCTTGGGGGACGGGGGTAAAGCTTTCTTT. The entire variable domain, with the rest obtained from reference TRBV5-1 and TRBJ1-1, is as follows: KAGVTQTPRYLIKTRGQQVTLSCSPISGHRSVSWYQQTPGQGLQFLFEYFSETQRNKGNFPGRFSGRQFSNSRSEMNVSTLELGDSALYLCASSLGDGGKAFFGQGTRLTVV.

V gene TRBV5-5 combines with J gene TRBJ2-7; D may be TRBD1 (6 bases). The length of the CDR3 is 15 residues. With 3 bases removed from V and 1 base from J, the gap between germline ends came to 14 bases. Germline V CDR1 and CDR2: SGHKS, YYEKEE (reference sequence). Written as DNA, the CDR3 is TGTGCCAGCAGCTGGGAACAGGGTGTATCCTACGAGCAGTACTTC. Protein product: CASSWEQGVSYEQYF.

The count of this clone is one. The chain uses TRBV4-3 and TRBJ1-2; D call uncertain. The CDR3 is made up of 14 amino acids. Germline V lookup: CDR1 LGHNA, CDR2 YSLEER. Trimming removed 4 bases from V and 4 bases from J, with 13 bases in between. This CDR3 is CASSRDNAGYGYTF. DNA for the CDR3: TGCGCCAGCAGCCGAGACAACGCGGGCTATGGCTACACCTTC.

This chain joins TRBV2 and TRBJ1-1; D remains ambiguous. From germline, CDR1 is SNHLY and CDR2 FYNNEI. The CDR3 has 12 residues. With 7 bases removed from V and 2 bases from J, the gap between germline ends came to 8 bases. The DNA for the CDR3 is TGTGCCAGCAAGTACTATAACACTGAAGCTTTCTTT. Protein sequence: CASKYYNTEAFF.

This clone has a single count. The gene calls are TRBV5-1 and TRBJ2-1; 9 bases are shared with TRBD1. Germline V gives CDR1 SGHRS, CDR2 YFSETQ. Trimming at V came to 1 base and at J to 3 bases, leaving 5 bases not matched to a gene. This CDR3 spans 16 amino acids. As DNA, the CDR3 is TGCGCCAGCAGCTTGATTGGGACAGGGTACTACAATGAGCAGTTCTTC. Translation gives CASSLIGTGYYNEQFF.

The V call is TRBV19, the J call TRBJ2-7; D may be TRBD1 (6 bases). The CDR3 consists of 14 residues. CDR1 is LNHDA, CDR2 SQIVND, per germline (reference sequence). V was pared by 4 bases and J by 2 bases, with 12 bases between. The CDR3 DNA is TGTGCCAGTAGTACGACAGGCTTCGCCTACGAGCAGTACTTC. It yields the protein CASSTTGFAYEQYF.

V gene TRBV29-1 combines with J gene TRBJ1-1; 7 bases agree with TRBD1. The CDR3 length is 13 residues. The germline gives CDR1 SQVTM, CDR2 ANQGSEA. Trimming took 6 bases from V and 5 from J; bases not matched to a gene: 9. The DNA of the CDR3 is TGCAGCGTGGGGGCAGGGGGAGGAACTGAAGCTTTCTTT. It specifies CSVGAGGGTEAFF.

This clone was seen a few times. The rearrangement joins TRBV6-2 or TRBV6-3 to TRBJ1-5, with TRBD1 matching over 7 bases. The length of the CDR3 is 14 residues. V trimming: 5 bases; J trimming: 6 bases; junction bases outside the gene matches: 7. CDR1 is MNHEY and CDR2 is SVGEGT in the germline V gene. The CDR3 loop is CASSTLTGSQPQHF. The CDR3 bases are TGTGCCAGCAGTACCCTGACAGGGTCTCAGCCCCAGCATTTT.